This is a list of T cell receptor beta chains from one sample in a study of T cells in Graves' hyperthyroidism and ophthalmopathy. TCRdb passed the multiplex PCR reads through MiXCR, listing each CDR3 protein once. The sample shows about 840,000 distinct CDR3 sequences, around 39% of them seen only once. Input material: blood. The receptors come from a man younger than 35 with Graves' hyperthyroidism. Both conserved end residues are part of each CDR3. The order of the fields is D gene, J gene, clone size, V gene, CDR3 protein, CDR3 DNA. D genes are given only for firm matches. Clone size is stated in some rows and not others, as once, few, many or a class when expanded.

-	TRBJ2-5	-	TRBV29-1	CSVEESGHLSQETQYF	TGCAGCGTTGAAGAGAGCGGGCATTTGTCGCAAGAGACCCAGTACTTC
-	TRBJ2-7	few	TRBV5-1	CASSLIQSSYEQYF	TGCGCCAGCAGCTTGATCCAGTCCTCCTACGAGCAGTACTTC
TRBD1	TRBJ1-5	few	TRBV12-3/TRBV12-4	CASSFGSGGGNQPQHF	TGTGCCAGCAGTTTTGGCTCAGGGGGTGGCAATCAGCCCCAGCATTTT
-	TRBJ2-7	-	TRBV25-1	CASSDGGTEQYF	TGTGCCAGCAGTGATGGGGGGACCGAGCAGTACTTC
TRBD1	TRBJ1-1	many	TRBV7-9	CASSPGTGLNTEAFF	TGTGCCAGCAGTCCAGGGACAGGGTTGAACACTGAAGCTTTCTTT
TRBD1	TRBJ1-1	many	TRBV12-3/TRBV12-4	CASSDRTGGGTEAFF	TGTGCCAGCAGCGACCGGACAGGGGGAGGCACTGAAGCTTTCTTT
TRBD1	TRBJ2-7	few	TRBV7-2	CASSGDRASYEQYF	TGTGCCAGCAGCGGGGACAGGGCTTCCTACGAGCAGTACTTC
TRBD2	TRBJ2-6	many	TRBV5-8	CATAGGGANVLTF	TGTGCCACCGCGGGAGGTGGAGCCAACGTCCTGACTTTC
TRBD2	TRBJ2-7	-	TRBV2	CASRPGAGGYEQYF	TGTGCCAGCAGGCCGGGAGCGGGGGGATACGAGCAGTACTTC
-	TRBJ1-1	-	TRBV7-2	CASSSWTDGNTEAFF	TGTGCCAGCAGCTCCTGGACCGACGGGAACACTGAAGCTTTCTTT
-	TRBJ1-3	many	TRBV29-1	CSVREANTIYF	TGCAGCGTCCGGGAAGCGAACACCATATATTTT
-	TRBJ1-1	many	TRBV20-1	CSARKGYTEAFF	TGCAGTGCTAGGAAGGGGTACACTGAAGCTTTCTTT
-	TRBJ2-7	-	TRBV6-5	CASSIGLGLAYEQYF	TGTGCCAGCAGCATAGGGTTAGGGCTTGCCTACGAGCAGTACTTC
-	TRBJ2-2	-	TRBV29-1	CSTPGGNTGELFF	TGCAGCACCCCCGGCGGGAACACCGGGGAGCTGTTTTTT
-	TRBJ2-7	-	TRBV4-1	CASSQVIGQGF	TGCGCCAGCAGCCAAGTAATAGGCCAGGGGTTC
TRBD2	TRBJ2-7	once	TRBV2	CASSFGGGLAYEQYF	TGTGCCAGCAGTTTCGGGGGAGGACTAGCCTACGAGCAGTACTTC
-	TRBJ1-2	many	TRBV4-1	CASSQDPHNPYGYTF	TGCGCCAGCAGCCAAGATCCACACAACCCCTATGGCTACACCTTC
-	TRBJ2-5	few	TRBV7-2	CASSRQQQETQYF	TGCGCCAGCAGCCGGCAGCAACAAGAGACCCAGTACTTC
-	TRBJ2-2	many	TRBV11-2	CASSLADTGELFF	TGTGCCAGCAGCTTAGCAGACACCGGGGAGCTGTTTTTT
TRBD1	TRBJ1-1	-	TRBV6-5	CASSPQTGGRTGAFF	TGTGCCAGCAGCCCCCAGACAGGGGGTAGAACTGGAGCTTTCTTT
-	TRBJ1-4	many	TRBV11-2	CASSSHGGNEKLFF	TGTGCCAGCAGCTCTCACGGGGGTAATGAAAAACTGTTTTTT
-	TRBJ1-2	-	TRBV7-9	CASSLADWGYGYTF	TGTGCCAGCAGCTTGGCCGATTGGGGCTATGGCTACACCTTC
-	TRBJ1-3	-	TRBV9	CASSQGSAADLSGNTIYF	TGTGCCAGCAGCCAAGGGTCGGCAGCTGACCTCTCTGGAAACACCATATATTTT
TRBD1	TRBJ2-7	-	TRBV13	CASSLGPGTGSYEQYF	TGTGCCAGCAGCTTAGGGCCCGGGACAGGCTCCTACGAGCAGTACTTC
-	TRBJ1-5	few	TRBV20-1	CSASQGPSNQPQHF	TGCAGTGCTAGCCAGGGTCCGAGCAATCAGCCCCAGCATTTT
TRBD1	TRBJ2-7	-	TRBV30	CAWTPGTGVEQYF	TGTGCCTGGACCCCAGGGACAGGGGTCGAGCAGTACTTC
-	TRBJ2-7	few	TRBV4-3	CASSQERRLVVNEQYF	TGCGCCAGCAGCCAAGAACGTCGACTAGTCGTCAACGAGCAGTACTTC
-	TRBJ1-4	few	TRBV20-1	CSASPGVGEKLFF	TGCAGTGCTAGTCCCGGAGTTGGCGAAAAACTGTTTTTT
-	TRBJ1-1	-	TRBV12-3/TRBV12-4	CASSALPGGFF	TGTGCCAGCAGTGCGCTACCTGGGGGTTTCTTT
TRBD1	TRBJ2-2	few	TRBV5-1	CASSFEGASNTGELFF	TGCGCCAGCAGCTTTGAGGGGGCCTCGAACACCGGGGAGCTGTTTTTT
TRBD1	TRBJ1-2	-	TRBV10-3	CAISELIRQGAMNGYTF	TGTGCCATCAGTGAGTTGATCAGACAGGGGGCTATGAATGGCTACACCTTC
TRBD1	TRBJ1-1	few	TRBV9	CASSSGTGVSEAFF	TGTGCCAGCAGCTCCGGGACAGGGGTTTCTGAAGCTTTCTTT
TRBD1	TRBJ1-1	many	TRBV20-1	CSARDSGTGYTEAFF	TGCAGTGCTAGAGATAGTGGGACAGGTTACACTGAAGCTTTCTTT
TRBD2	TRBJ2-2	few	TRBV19	CASSISAGVNGELFF	TGTGCCAGTAGTATCTCAGCGGGGGTCAACGGGGAGCTGTTTTTT
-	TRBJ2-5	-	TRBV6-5	CATSHPRGGGGQETQYF	TGTGCCACCTCGCATCCCCGGGGCGGAGGGGGCCAAGAGACCCAGTACTTC
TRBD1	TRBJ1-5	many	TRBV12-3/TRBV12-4	CASTQGGGQPQHF	TGTGCCAGCACACAGGGGGGAGGTCAGCCCCAGCATTTT
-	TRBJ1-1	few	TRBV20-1	CSARADSTEAFF	TGCAGTGCTAGAGCTGATAGCACTGAAGCTTTCTTT
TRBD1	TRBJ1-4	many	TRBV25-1	CASRPAGTGNEKLFF	TGTGCCAGCAGACCTGCCGGGACAGGGAATGAAAAACTGTTTTTT
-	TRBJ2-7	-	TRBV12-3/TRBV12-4	CASSLHAGLSAGEQYF	TGTGCCAGCAGTTTGCATGCGGGGTTGTCGGCTGGCGAGCAGTACTTC
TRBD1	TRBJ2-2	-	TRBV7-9	CASSIRQGERELFF	TGTGCCAGCAGCATTAGACAGGGTGAGAGGGAGCTGTTTTTT
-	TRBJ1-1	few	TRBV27	CASSLSSDWMNTEAFF	TGTGCCAGCAGTTTATCAAGTGATTGGATGAACACTGAAGCTTTCTTT
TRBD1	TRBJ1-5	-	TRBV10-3	CAISRQGAGNQPQHF	TGTGCCATCAGCCGGCAGGGGGCCGGCAATCAGCCCCAGCATTTT
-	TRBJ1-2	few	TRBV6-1	CASSGTEYYGYTF	TGTGCCAGCAGTGGGACAGAGTATTATGGCTACACCTTC
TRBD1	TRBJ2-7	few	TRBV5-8	CASSVRQGTYEQYF	TGTGCCAGCAGCGTCCGACAGGGAACCTACGAGCAGTACTTC
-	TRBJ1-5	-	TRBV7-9	CASSPQGTVSNQPQHF	TGTGCCAGCAGTCCCCAGGGTACGGTTAGCAATCAGCCCCAGCATTTT
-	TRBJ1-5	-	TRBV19	CASSIEAGDQPQHF	TGTGCCAGTAGTATAGAGGCAGGGGATCAGCCCCAGCATTTT
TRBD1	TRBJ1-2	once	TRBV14	CASSQNRGEGYTF	TGTGCCAGCAGTCAGAACAGGGGCGAGGGCTACACCTTC
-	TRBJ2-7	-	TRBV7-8	CASSLSGQRASYEQYF	TGTGCCAGCAGCTTATCGGGACAGCGGGCCTCCTACGAGCAGTACTTC
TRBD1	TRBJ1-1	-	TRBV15	CATSRDRVGYAEAFF	TGTGCCACCAGCAGGGACAGGGTAGGTTACGCTGAAGCTTTCTTT
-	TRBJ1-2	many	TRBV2	CATLGGGNLAIGYTF	TGTGCCACTTTGGGAGGAGGGAATCTGGCGATAGGCTACACCTTC
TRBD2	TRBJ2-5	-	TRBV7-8	CASSQELQREDQETQYF	TGTGCCAGCAGCCAAGAGCTCCAGCGGGAGGACCAAGAGACCCAGTACTTC
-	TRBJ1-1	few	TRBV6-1	CASSFPQLNSEAFF	TGTGCCAGCAGTTTTCCCCAGCTGAACTCTGAAGCTTTCTTT
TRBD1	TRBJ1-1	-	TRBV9	CASSLRTGAYTEAFF	TGTGCCAGCAGCTTACGGACAGGGGCCTACACTGAAGCTTTCTTT
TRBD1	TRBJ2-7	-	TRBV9	CASSGPDRGHEQYF	TGTGCCAGCAGCGGACCGGACAGGGGCCACGAGCAGTACTTC
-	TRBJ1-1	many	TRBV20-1	CSARRAGPEAFF	TGCAGTGCTAGAAGGGCTGGTCCTGAAGCTTTCTTT